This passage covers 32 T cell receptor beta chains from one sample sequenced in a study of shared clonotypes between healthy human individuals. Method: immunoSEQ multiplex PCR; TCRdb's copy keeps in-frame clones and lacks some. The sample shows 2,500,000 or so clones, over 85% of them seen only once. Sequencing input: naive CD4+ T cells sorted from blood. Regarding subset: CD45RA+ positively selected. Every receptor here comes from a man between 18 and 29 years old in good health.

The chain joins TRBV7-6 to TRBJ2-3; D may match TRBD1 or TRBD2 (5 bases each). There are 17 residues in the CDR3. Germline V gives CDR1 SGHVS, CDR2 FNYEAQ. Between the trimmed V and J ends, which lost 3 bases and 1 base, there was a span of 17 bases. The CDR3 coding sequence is TGTGCCAGCAGCTTCCCTCGGTGGGGGAGCGGCACAGATACGCAGTATTTT. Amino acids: CASSFPRWGSGTDTQYF.

The CDR3: CASTPTRANVLTF. The CDR3 nucleotides are TGTGCCAGTACCCCCACGAGGGCCAACGTCCTGACTTTC. The J gene is TRBJ2-6, the V gene TRBV19; no firm D call. The CDR3 covers 13 residues. The germline V gene has CDR1 LNHDA and CDR2 SQIVND (reference sequence). Trimming removed 7 bases at V and 5 bases at J, with 9 bases between.

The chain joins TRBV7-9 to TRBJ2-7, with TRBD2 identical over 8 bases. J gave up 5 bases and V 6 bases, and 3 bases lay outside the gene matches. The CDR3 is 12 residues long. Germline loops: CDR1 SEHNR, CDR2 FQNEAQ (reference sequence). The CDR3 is CASSSRGDEQYF. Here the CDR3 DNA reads TGTGCCAGCAGTTCGCGGGGGGACGAGCAGTACTTC.

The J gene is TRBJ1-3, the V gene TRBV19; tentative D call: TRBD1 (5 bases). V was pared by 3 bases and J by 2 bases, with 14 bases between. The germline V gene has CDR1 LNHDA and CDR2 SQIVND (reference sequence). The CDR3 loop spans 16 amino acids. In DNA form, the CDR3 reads TGTGCCAGTAGTATCGACAGCACGGGGGCTGGAAACACCATATATTTT. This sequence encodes CASSIDSTGAGNTIYF.

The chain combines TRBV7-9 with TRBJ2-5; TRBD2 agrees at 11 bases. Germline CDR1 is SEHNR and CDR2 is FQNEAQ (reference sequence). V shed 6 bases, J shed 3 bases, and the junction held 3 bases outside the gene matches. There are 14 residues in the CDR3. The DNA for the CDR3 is TGTGCCAGCAGACTAGCGGGGGCCGAAGAGACCCAGTACTTC. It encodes CASRLAGAEETQYF.

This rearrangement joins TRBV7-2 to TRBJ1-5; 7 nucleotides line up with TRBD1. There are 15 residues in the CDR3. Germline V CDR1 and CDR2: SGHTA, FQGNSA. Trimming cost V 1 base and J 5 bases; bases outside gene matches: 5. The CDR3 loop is CASSLGQGPHQPQHF. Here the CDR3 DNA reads TGTGCCAGCAGCTTAGGACAGGGTCCCCATCAGCCCCAGCATTTT.

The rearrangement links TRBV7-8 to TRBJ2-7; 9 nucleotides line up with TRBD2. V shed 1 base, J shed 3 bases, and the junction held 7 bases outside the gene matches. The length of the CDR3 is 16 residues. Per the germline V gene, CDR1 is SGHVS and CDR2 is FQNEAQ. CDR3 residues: CASSLGVAGAGYEQYF. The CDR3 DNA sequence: TGTGCCAGCAGCTTAGGCGTAGCGGGAGCTGGCTACGAGCAGTACTTC.

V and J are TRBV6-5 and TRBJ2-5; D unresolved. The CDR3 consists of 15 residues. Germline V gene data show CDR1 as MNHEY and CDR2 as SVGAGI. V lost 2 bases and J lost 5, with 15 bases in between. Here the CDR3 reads CASSYEAGLGETQYF. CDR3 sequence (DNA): TGTGCCAGCAGTTACGAGGCTGGTTTGGGTGAGACCCAGTACTTC.

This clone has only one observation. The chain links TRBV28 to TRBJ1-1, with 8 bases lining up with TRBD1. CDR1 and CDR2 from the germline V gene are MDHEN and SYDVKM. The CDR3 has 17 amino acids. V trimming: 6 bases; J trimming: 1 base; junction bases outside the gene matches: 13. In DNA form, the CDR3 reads TGTGCCAGCAGAAAAGGACAGGGTGCCCTTAGGAACACTGAAGCTTTCTTT. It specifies CASRKGQGALRNTEAFF. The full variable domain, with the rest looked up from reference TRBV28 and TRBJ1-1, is DVKVTQSSRYLVKRTGEKVFLECVQDMDHENMFWYRQDPGLGLRLIYFSYDVKMKEKGDIPEGYSVSREKKERFSLILESASTNQTSMYLCASRKGQGALRNTEAFFGQGTRLTVV.

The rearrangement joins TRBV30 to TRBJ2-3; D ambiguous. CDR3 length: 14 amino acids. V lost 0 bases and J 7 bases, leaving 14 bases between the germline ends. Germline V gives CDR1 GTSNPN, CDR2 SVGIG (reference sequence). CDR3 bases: TGTGCCTGGAGTGTAGGGAAGGAGCTTAATACGCAGTATTTT. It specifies CAWSVGKELNTQYF.

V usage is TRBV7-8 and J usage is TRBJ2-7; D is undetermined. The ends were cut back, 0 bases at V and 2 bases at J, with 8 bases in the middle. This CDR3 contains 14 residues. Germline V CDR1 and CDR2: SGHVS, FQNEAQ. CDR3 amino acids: CASSLAWLAYEQYF. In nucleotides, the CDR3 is TGTGCCAGCAGCTTAGCGTGGCTAGCCTACGAGCAGTACTTC.

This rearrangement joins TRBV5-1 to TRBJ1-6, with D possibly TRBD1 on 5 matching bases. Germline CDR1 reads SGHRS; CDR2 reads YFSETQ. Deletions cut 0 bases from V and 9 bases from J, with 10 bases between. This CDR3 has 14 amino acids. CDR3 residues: CASSLEGASSPLHF. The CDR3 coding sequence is TGCGCCAGCAGCTTGGAAGGGGCATCTTCACCCCTCCACTTT.

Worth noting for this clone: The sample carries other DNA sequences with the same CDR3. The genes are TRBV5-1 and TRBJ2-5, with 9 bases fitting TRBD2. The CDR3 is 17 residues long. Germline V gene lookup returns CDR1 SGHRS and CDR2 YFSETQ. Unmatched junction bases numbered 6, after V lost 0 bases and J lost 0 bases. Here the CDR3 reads CASSLGLAGMYQETQYF. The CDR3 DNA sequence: TGCGCCAGCAGCTTGGGGCTAGCGGGGATGTACCAAGAGACCCAGTACTTC.

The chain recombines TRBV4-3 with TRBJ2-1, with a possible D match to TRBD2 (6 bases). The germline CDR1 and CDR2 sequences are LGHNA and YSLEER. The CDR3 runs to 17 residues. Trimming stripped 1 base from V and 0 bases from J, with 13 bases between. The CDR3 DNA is TGCGCCAGCAGCCAAGCATGGGGGGTGAGCTCCTACAATGAGCAGTTCTTC. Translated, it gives CASSQAWGVSSYNEQFF.

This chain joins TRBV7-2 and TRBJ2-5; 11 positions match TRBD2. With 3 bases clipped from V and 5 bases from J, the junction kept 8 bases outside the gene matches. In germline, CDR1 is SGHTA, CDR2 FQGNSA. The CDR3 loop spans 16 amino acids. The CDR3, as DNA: TGTGCCAGCAGCTTTCGGCTAGCGGGAGGTTGGGAGACCCAGTACTTC. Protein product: CASSFRLAGGWETQYF.

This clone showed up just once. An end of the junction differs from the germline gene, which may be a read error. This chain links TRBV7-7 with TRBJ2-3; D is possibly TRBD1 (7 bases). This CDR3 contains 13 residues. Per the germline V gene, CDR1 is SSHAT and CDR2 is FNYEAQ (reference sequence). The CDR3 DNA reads TGTGCTAGCAGCTTGGCAGGGGGGAGTACGCAGTATTTT. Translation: CASSLAGGSTQYF.

Written as DNA, the CDR3 is TGTGCCAGCAGTTACGGGACTAGCGGGGCTCCGGGAGAGCAGTACTTC. Amino acids: CASSYGTSGAPGEQYF. V is TRBV6-6 and J is TRBJ2-7, with 13 nucleotides matching TRBD2. CDR3 length: 16 amino acids. V dropped 2 bases and J dropped 7; count of bases not matched to a gene: 8. CDR1 and CDR2 from the germline V gene are MNHNY and SVGAGI (reference sequence).

The CDR3 DNA reads TGTGCTACGTCGGGCGGAACTGGGGCCAACGTCCTGACTTTC. Translation: CATSGGTGANVLTF. This rearrangement joins TRBV7-7 to TRBJ2-6, with unresolved D. The germline V gene encodes CDR1 SSHAT and CDR2 FNYEAQ (reference sequence). The CDR3 is made up of 14 amino acids. Looking up the rest from reference TRBV7-7 and TRBJ2-6 gives the full variable domain: GAGVSQSPRYKVTKRGQDVTLRCDPISSHATLYWYQQALGQGPEFLTYFNYEAQPDKSGLPSDRFSAERPEGSISTLTIQRTEQRDSAMYRCATSGGTGANVLTFGAGSRLTVL.

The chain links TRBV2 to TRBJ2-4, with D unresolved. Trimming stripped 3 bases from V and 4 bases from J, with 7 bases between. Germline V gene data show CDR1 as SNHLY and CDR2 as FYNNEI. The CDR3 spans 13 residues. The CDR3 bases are TGTGCCAGCAGTGAGACGGTTAAAAACATTCAGTACTTC. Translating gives CASSETVKNIQYF.

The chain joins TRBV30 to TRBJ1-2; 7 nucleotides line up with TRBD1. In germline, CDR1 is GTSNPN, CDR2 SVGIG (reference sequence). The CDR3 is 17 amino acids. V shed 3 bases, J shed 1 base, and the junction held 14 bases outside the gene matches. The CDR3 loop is CAWRPTLTGLSNYGYTF. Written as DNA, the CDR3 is TGTGCCTGGAGACCCACCCTGACAGGGCTCAGTAACTATGGCTACACCTTC.

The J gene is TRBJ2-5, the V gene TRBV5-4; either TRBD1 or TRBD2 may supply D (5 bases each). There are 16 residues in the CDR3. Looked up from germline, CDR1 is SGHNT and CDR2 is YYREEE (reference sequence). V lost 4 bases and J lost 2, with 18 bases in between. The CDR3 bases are TGTGCCAGCAGCCCTGGTGGGGGAAGAGCGCAAGAGACCCAGTACTTC. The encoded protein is CASSPGGGRAQETQYF.

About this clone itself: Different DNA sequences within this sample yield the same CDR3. CDR3 region: CATSRDQAYEQYF. The CDR3 bases are TGTGCCACCAGCAGAGATCAAGCCTACGAGCAGTACTTC. This sequence joins TRBV15 and TRBJ2-7; D is unclear. This CDR3 spans 13 amino acids. Germline CDR1 LNHNV, CDR2 YYDKDF (reference sequence). V lost 0 bases to trimming and J lost 2 bases, with 5 bases between them.

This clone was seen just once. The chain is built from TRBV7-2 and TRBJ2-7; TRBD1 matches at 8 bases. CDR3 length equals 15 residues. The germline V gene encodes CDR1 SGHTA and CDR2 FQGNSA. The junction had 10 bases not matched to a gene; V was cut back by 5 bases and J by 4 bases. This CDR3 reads CASSINRGTIYEQYF. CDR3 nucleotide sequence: TGTGCCAGCAGCATAAACAGGGGGACCATATACGAGCAGTACTTC.

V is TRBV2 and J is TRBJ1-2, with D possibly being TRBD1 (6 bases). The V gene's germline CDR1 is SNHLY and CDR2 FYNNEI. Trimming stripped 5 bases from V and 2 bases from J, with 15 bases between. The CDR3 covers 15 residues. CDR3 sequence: CASSTRDTRNYGYTF. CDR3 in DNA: TGTGCCAGCAGTACTAGGGACACCCGAAACTATGGCTACACCTTC.

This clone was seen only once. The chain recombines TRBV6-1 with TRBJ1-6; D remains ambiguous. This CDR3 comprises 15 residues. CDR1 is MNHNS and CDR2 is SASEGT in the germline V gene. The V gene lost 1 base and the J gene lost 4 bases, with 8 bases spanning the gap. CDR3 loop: CASSEVAAYNSPLHF. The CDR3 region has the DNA TGTGCCAGCAGTGAAGTTGCTGCTTATAATTCACCCCTCCACTTT.

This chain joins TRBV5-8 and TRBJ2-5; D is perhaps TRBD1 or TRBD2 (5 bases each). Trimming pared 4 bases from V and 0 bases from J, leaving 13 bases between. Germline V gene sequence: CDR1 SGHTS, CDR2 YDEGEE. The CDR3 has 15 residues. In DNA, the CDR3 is TGTGCCAGCAGCCTGACTGGGACGTACCAAGAGACCCAGTACTTC. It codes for CASSLTGTYQETQYF.

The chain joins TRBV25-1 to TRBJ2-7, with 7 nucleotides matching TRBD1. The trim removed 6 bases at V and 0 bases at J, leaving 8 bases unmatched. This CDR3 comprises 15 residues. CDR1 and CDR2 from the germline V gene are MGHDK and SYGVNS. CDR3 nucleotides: TGTGCCAGCAGAAGCCGGGACAGCTTCTCCTACGAGCAGTACTTC. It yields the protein CASRSRDSFSYEQYF.

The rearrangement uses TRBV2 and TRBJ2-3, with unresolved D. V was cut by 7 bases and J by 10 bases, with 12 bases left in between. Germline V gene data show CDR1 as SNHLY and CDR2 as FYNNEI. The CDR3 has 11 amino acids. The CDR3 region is CASILSRSQYF. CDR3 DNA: TGTGCCAGCATACTTTCCCGATCGCAGTATTTT.

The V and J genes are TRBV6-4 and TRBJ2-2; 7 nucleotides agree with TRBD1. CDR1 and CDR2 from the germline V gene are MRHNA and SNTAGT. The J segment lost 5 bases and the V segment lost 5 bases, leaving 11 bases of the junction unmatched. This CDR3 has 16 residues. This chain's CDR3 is CASSPDRVGLTGELFF. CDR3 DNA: TGTGCCAGCAGTCCCGACAGGGTCGGTTTGACCGGGGAGCTGTTTTTT.

CDR3 protein: CASSGGGFETQYF. The CDR3 DNA follows: TGTGCCAGCAGTGGGGGGGGGTTCGAGACCCAGTACTTC. This chain uses TRBV25-1 with TRBJ2-5; 7 bases match TRBD2. Germline V gene sequence: CDR1 MGHDK, CDR2 SYGVNS. The CDR3 consists of 13 residues. Germline trimming cut 4 bases from V and 5 bases from J; bases unmatched to any gene: 4.

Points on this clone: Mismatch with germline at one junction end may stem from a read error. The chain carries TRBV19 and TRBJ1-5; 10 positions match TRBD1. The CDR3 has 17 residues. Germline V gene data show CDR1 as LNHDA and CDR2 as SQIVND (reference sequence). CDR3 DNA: TGTGCCAGTCAACCCCCCCGACAGGGGGCGAGCAATCAGCCTCAGCATTTT. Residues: CASQPPRQGASNQPQHF.

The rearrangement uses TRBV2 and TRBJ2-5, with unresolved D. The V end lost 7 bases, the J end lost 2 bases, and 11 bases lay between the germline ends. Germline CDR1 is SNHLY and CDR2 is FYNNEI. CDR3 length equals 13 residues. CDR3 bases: TGTGCCAGCAATCGTTCGCCTCAAGAGACCCAGTACTTC. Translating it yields CASNRSPQETQYF.